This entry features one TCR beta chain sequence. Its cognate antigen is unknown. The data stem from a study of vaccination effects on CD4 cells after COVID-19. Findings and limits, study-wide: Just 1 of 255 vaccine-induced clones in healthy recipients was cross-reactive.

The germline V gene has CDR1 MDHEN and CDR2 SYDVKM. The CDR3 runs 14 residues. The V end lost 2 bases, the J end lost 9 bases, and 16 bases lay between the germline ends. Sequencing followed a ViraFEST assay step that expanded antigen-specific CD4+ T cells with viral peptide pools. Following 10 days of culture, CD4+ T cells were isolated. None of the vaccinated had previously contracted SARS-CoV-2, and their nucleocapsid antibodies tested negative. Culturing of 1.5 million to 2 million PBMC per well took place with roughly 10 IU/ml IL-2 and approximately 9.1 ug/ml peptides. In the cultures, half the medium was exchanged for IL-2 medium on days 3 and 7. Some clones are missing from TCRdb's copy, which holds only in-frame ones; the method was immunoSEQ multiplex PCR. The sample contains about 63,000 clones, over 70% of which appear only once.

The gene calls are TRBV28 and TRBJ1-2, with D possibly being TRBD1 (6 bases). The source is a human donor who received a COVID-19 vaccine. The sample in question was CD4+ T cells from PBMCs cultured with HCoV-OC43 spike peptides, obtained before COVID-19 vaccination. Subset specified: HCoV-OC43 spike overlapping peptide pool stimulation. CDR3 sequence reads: CASSLAFKGGSYTF. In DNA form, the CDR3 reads TGTGCCAGCAGTTTAGCTTTCAAAGGGGGGAGCTACACCTTC.